These T cell receptor beta chains were read from a single sample in a study of blood T cell repertoires in COVID-19. Method: immunoSEQ multiplex PCR; TCRdb's copy keeps in-frame clones and lacks some. The sample has approximately 180,000 clones, around 89% seen once. The sample was peripheral blood. These receptors all stem from a human donor in a cohort sampled during active COVID-19. The CDR3 runs from the conserved cysteine through the conserved F or W. The D gene is left open where the match is weak. Clone size is stated in some rows and not others, as once, few, many or a class when expanded.

d_call	cdr3_length	clone_size	v_call	j_call	cdr3_aa	cdr3_nt
NA	16	NA	TRBV7-2	TRBJ2-3	CASSARGVATADTQYF	TGTGCCAGCAGCGCCCGCGGGGTAGCGACCGCAGATACGCAGTATTTT
TRBD2	16	once	TRBV4-2	TRBJ2-5	CASSQGLAGVRETQYF	TGTGCCAGCAGCCAAGGACTAGCGGGGGTAAGGGAGACCCAGTACTTC
TRBD1	13	NA	TRBV5-5	TRBJ1-2	CASSAGTGYGYTF	TGTGCCAGCAGCGCTGGGACAGGGTATGGCTACACCTTC
TRBD1	16	NA	TRBV9	TRBJ2-3	CASSANRGRSADTQYF	TGTGCCAGCAGCGCCAACAGGGGGCGGTCGGCAGATACGCAGTATTTT
NA	13	NA	TRBV2	TRBJ1-2	CASTSRGGGGYTF	TGTGCCAGCACTAGCAGGGGTGGTGGAGGCTACACCTTC
NA	15	NA	TRBV25-1	TRBJ2-7	CASSESGLNSYEQYF	TGTGCCAGCAGTGAATCGGGATTGAATTCCTACGAGCAGTACTTC
TRBD2	17	NA	TRBV19	TRBJ2-3	CASSSKARTRGLDTQYF	TGTGCCAGTAGTTCAAAAGCCCGGACTAGAGGTCTGGATACGCAGTATTTT
TRBD2	19	NA	TRBV5-1	TRBJ2-3	CASSQGLAGVNTAPDTQYF	TGCGCCAGCAGCCAAGGACTAGCGGGGGTCAACACAGCCCCAGATACGCAGTATTTT
NA	13	NA	TRBV7-9	TRBJ2-4	CASSLSLANIQYF	TGTGCCAGCAGCTTATCACTAGCTAACATTCAGTACTTC
NA	14	NA	TRBV6-5	TRBJ2-1	CASNSGRGRGEQFF	TGTGCCTCAAATTCAGGCAGGGGCAGGGGTGAGCAGTTCTTC
TRBD1	13	once	TRBV18	TRBJ1-1	CASSPEQGTEAFF	TGTGCCAGCTCACCAGAACAGGGGACTGAAGCTTTCTTT
NA	13	once	TRBV4-3	TRBJ1-1	CASSQERGAEAFF	TGCGCCAGCAGCCAAGAACGGGGGGCTGAAGCTTTCTTT
TRBD1	15	NA	TRBV5-1	TRBJ2-2	CASSMRDSKTGELFF	TGCGCCAGCAGCATGAGGGACAGCAAAACCGGGGAGCTGTTTTTT
NA	14	NA	TRBV4-2	TRBJ2-7	CASSQLSDSYEQYF	TGTGCCAGCAGCCAACTTAGCGACTCCTACGAGCAGTACTTC
NA	15	NA	TRBV6-5	TRBJ2-7	CASTLGSGGVYEQYF	TGTGCCAGCACCCTAGGGTCCGGGGGAGTCTACGAGCAGTACTTC
TRBD1	15	NA	TRBV5-1	TRBJ2-7	CASSFTGQGAYEQYF	TGCGCCAGCAGCTTTACCGGACAGGGGGCCTACGAGCAGTACTTC
TRBD1	15	NA	TRBV19	TRBJ1-2	CASSMDRGIWYGYTF	TGTGCCAGTAGTATGGACAGGGGGATTTGGTATGGCTACACCTTC
TRBD2	13	NA	TRBV7-2	TRBJ2-5	CASSSGGMETQYF	TGTGCCAGCAGCTCGGGGGGTATGGAGACCCAGTACTTC
NA	15	NA	TRBV3-1/TRBV3-2	TRBJ1-6	CASSQPGGVGSPLHF	TGTGCCAGCAGCCAACCGGGGGGGGTGGGTTCACCCCTCCACTTT
TRBD1	13	NA	TRBV6-2/TRBV6-3	TRBJ1-1	CASSYGRGQGAFF	TGTGCCAGCAGTTACGGCAGGGGGCAGGGAGCTTTCTTT
NA	14	NA	TRBV7-6	TRBJ1-2	CASSLQGISDGYTF	TGTGCCAGCAGCTTACAGGGGATCTCTGATGGCTACACCTTC
TRBD1	14	NA	TRBV25-1	TRBJ1-6	CASRSDRGNSPLHF	TGTGCCAGCAGGTCGGACAGGGGTAATTCACCCCTCCACTTT
TRBD2	13	NA	TRBV27	TRBJ2-1	CASSPGGGRAQFF	TGTGCCAGCAGTCCTGGGGGGGGAAGGGCGCAGTTCTTC
TRBD1	13	NA	TRBV2	TRBJ1-2	CASTNTGVGGYTF	TGTGCCAGCACCAACACAGGGGTCGGCGGCTACACCTTC
NA	16	NA	TRBV27	TRBJ1-2	CASSPGGWASNYGYTF	TGTGCCAGCAGTCCGGGGGGGTGGGCTAGTAACTATGGCTACACCTTC
TRBD1	16	NA	TRBV7-2	TRBJ1-3	CASSLAPGGSGNTIYF	TGTGCCAGCAGCTTAGCGCCAGGGGGCTCTGGAAACACCATATATTTT
TRBD1	12	NA	TRBV29-1	TRBJ1-2	CSITSTGNGYTF	TGCAGCATTACCTCGACAGGGAATGGCTACACCTTC
TRBD2	14	NA	TRBV7-2	TRBJ2-7	CASSFDSGGAKQYF	TGTGCCAGCAGCTTCGATAGCGGGGGGGCCAAACAGTACTTC
TRBD1	14	NA	TRBV6-1	TRBJ1-2	CASSEDRGLYGYTF	TGTGCCAGCAGTGAAGACAGGGGGTTATATGGCTACACCTTC
TRBD1	16	NA	TRBV5-6	TRBJ2-3	CASSPGQVPTHTAQYF	TGTGCCAGCAGCCCTGGACAGGTCCCGACCCACACGGCGCAGTATTTT
NA	14	NA	TRBV6-2/TRBV6-3	TRBJ1-4	CASSAAATNEKLFF	TGTGCCAGCAGTGCCGCGGCAACTAATGAAAAACTGTTTTTT
TRBD1	13	NA	TRBV25-1	TRBJ1-4	CASSEVVQGKLFF	TGTGCCAGCAGTGAAGTCGTACAGGGGAAACTGTTTTTT
TRBD2	16	NA	TRBV6-5	TRBJ2-5	CASSYPTSGGQETQYF	TGTGCCAGCAGTTACCCGACTAGCGGGGGGCAAGAGACCCAGTACTTC
TRBD2	20	NA	TRBV28	TRBJ2-1	CASSTIQPGLAISSYNEQFF	TGTGCCAGCAGTACCATACAGCCGGGACTAGCGATTAGCTCCTACAATGAGCAGTTCTTC
NA	14	NA	TRBV5-5	TRBJ1-2	CASSLDPRNDGYTF	TGTGCCAGCAGCTTGGACCCCAGAAATGATGGCTACACCTTC
TRBD2	14	once	TRBV20-1	TRBJ2-5	CSASPTSVRDTQYF	TGCAGTGCTAGTCCGACTAGCGTTAGAGACACCCAGTACTTC
TRBD1	13	once	TRBV5-5	TRBJ2-5	CASSFTGGETQYF	TGTGCCAGCAGCTTTACAGGGGGGGAGACCCAGTACTTC
NA	17	NA	TRBV21-1	TRBJ1-4	CASSKEGEGQGREKLFF	TGTGCCAGCAGCAAAGAAGGAGAGGGACAGGGTAGGGAAAAACTGTTTTTT
TRBD1	17	NA	TRBV4-3	TRBJ1-3	CASSQGGQLNSGNTIYF	TGCGCCAGCAGCCAAGGGGGACAGCTAAACTCTGGAAACACCATATATTTT
TRBD2	18	NA	TRBV7-2	TRBJ2-3	CASRLGLAGGLRTDTQYF	TGTGCCAGCAGACTTGGACTAGCGGGAGGACTTCGCACAGATACGCAGTATTTT
TRBD2	15	NA	TRBV9	TRBJ2-5	CASSVGSSGQETQYF	TGTGCCAGCAGCGTAGGTTCTAGCGGCCAAGAGACCCAGTACTTC
TRBD1	14	NA	TRBV7-9	TRBJ1-5	CASSVDRGNQPQHF	TGTGCCAGCAGCGTGGACAGGGGGAATCAGCCCCAGCATTTT
NA	14	NA	TRBV6-5	TRBJ2-7	CASSPTRNSYEQYF	TGTGCCAGCAGTCCGACTAGGAACTCCTACGAGCAGTACTTC
TRBD1	15	NA	TRBV6-5	TRBJ1-2	CASKPTGTDSYGYTF	TGTGCCAGCAAGCCGACGGGGACAGATTCCTATGGCTACACCTTC
TRBD1	16	NA	TRBV5-1	TRBJ2-7	CASSLSPAGGSGEQYF	TGCGCCAGCAGCTTATCCCCCGCAGGGGGCAGCGGCGAGCAGTACTTC
NA	15	once	TRBV7-2	TRBJ2-7	CASSLLRDGAYEQYF	TGTGCCAGCAGCTTACTCCGGGATGGAGCCTACGAGCAGTACTTC
TRBD1	18	NA	TRBV4-1	TRBJ1-2	CASSQGPNSQGAGYGYTF	TGCGCCAGCAGCCAAGGGCCCAACTCACAGGGGGCTGGCTATGGCTACACCTTC
NA	17	NA	TRBV15	TRBJ2-1	CATSRAGLTRDGYEQFF	TGTGCCACCAGCAGAGCGGGCCTGACTAGAGACGGGTATGAGCAGTTCTTC